This is a list of T cell receptor beta chains from one sample in a study of blood T cell repertoires in COVID-19. Generated by immunoSEQ multiplex PCR, the TCRdb table keeps only in-frame clones and is missing some. The data show roughly 46,000 clones, with approximately 88% seen just once and roughly an eighth held by the top ten. Sample: peripheral blood. These receptors were taken from a human donor with active COVID-19. The donor label of this sample is uncertain. The CDR3 runs from the conserved cysteine through the conserved F or W. D genes are given only for firm matches. The size field is filled for only some rows; it gives once, few, many or a size class.

size: NA
length: 14
D: NA
J: TRBJ2-7
V: TRBV9
CDR3: CASSEGVYSYEQYF
DNA: TGTGCCAGCAGCGAGGGGGTTTATTCATACGAGCAGTACTTC

size: NA
length: 13
D: NA
J: TRBJ1-2
V: TRBV7-9
CDR3: CASSLTDSRGYTF
DNA: TGTGCCAGCAGCCTAACGGACAGCCGTGGCTACACCTTC

size: NA
length: 16
D: NA
J: TRBJ2-2
V: TRBV18
CDR3: CASSPLQPGARGELFF
DNA: TGTGCCAGCTCACCACTCCAACCTGGGGCGCGCGGGGAGCTGTTTTTT

size: NA
length: 16
D: NA
J: TRBJ1-2
V: TRBV15
CDR3: CATSPHDRSTNYGYTF
DNA: TGTGCCACCAGCCCTCACGACAGATCTACTAACTATGGCTACACCTTC

size: NA
length: 12
D: NA
J: TRBJ2-3
V: TRBV10-3
CDR3: CAISESSDYKYF
DNA: TGTGCCATCAGTGAGTCGTCGGACTATAAGTATTTT

size: NA
length: 11
D: NA
J: TRBJ1-1
V: TRBV7-9
CDR3: CASSPLGRAFF
DNA: TGTGCCAGCAGCCCCCTGGGGAGAGCTTTCTTT

size: NA
length: 17
D: TRBD1
J: TRBJ2-2
V: TRBV7-6
CDR3: CASSSRPPDRVHGELFF
DNA: TGTGCCAGCAGCTCGAGACCTCCCGACAGGGTGCACGGGGAGCTGTTTTTT

size: once
length: 13
D: TRBD1
J: TRBJ1-1
V: TRBV10-1
CDR3: CASSGQGPTEAFF
DNA: TGCGCCAGCAGTGGACAGGGTCCCACTGAAGCTTTCTTT

size: NA
length: 15
D: NA
J: TRBJ1-2
V: TRBV28
CDR3: CASSPPSTGNYGYTF
DNA: TGTGCCAGCAGTCCCCCTTCTACAGGGAACTATGGCTACACCTTC

size: NA
length: 13
D: NA
J: TRBJ2-7
V: TRBV6-6
CDR3: CASSYPTRGEQYF
DNA: TGTGCCAGCAGTTATCCAACCCGGGGCGAGCAGTACTTC

size: NA
length: 15
D: TRBD2
J: TRBJ2-2
V: TRBV2
CDR3: CASITSGSSVGELFF
DNA: TGTGCCAGTATTACTAGCGGGAGTAGTGTCGGGGAGCTGTTTTTT

size: NA
length: 16
D: NA
J: TRBJ1-5
V: TRBV4-1
CDR3: CASSQGGDASNQPQHF
DNA: TGCGCCAGCAGCCAAGGGGGGGACGCGAGCAATCAGCCCCAGCATTTT

size: once
length: 13
D: TRBD2
J: TRBJ2-1
V: TRBV6-5
CDR3: CASRRSGRDEQFF
DNA: TGTGCCAGCAGGAGGTCGGGGAGGGATGAGCAGTTCTTC

size: NA
length: 15
D: NA
J: TRBJ1-1
V: TRBV18
CDR3: CASSPPTNRDTEAFF
DNA: TGTGCCAGCTCACCACCGACGAATCGGGACACTGAAGCTTTCTTT

size: NA
length: 14
D: NA
J: TRBJ2-2
V: TRBV11-2
CDR3: CASSPSPGAGELFF
DNA: TGTGCCAGCAGCCCGAGCCCAGGGGCCGGGGAGCTGTTTTTT

size: NA
length: 16
D: TRBD2
J: TRBJ2-1
V: TRBV2
CDR3: CASSGGTSGAYNEQFF
DNA: TGTGCCAGCAGTGGGGGGACTAGCGGGGCCTACAATGAGCAGTTCTTC

size: NA
length: 17
D: NA
J: TRBJ2-7
V: TRBV12-5
CDR3: CASGLVLGQSRSYEQYF
DNA: TGTGCTAGTGGTTTGGTACTGGGACAATCAAGAAGCTACGAGCAGTACTTC

size: NA
length: 13
D: NA
J: TRBJ2-7
V: TRBV11-3
CDR3: CASSSSGFREQYF
DNA: TGTGCCAGCAGCTCCTCAGGGTTTCGGGAGCAGTACTTC

size: once
length: 15
D: NA
J: TRBJ2-3
V: TRBV2
CDR3: CASIPRERATDTQYF
DNA: TGTGCCAGCATCCCCCGGGAAAGGGCCACAGATACGCAGTATTTT

size: few
length: 16
D: TRBD1
J: TRBJ1-2
V: TRBV5-6
CDR3: CASSLVGQGALDGYTF
DNA: TGTGCCAGCAGCTTGGTTGGGCAGGGGGCCCTAGATGGCTACACCTTC

size: once
length: 14
D: NA
J: TRBJ1-5
V: TRBV28
CDR3: CASSLAIPNQPQHF
DNA: TGTGCCAGCAGCCTGGCCATACCCAATCAGCCCCAGCATTTT

size: NA
length: 14
D: NA
J: TRBJ1-1
V: TRBV7-3
CDR3: CASSGTDRSTEAFF
DNA: TGTGCCAGCAGCGGCACCGACAGGTCCACTGAAGCTTTCTTT

size: NA
length: 14
D: TRBD1
J: TRBJ1-5
V: TRBV18
CDR3: CASSGTVINQPQHF
DNA: TGTGCCAGCTCTGGGACAGTAATAAATCAGCCCCAGCATTTT

size: NA
length: 15
D: TRBD2
J: TRBJ2-1
V: TRBV7-9
CDR3: CASSLGSGGVNEQFF
DNA: TGTGCCAGCAGCTTGGGCAGCGGGGGGGTCAATGAGCAGTTCTTC

size: NA
length: 14
D: NA
J: TRBJ1-2
V: TRBV9
CDR3: CASSATTGVYGYTF
DNA: TGTGCCAGCAGCGCCACGACAGGAGTCTATGGCTACACCTTC

size: NA
length: 15
D: TRBD1
J: TRBJ1-6
V: TRBV6-5
CDR3: CASSRGQGASSPLHF
DNA: TGTGCCAGCAGTCGCGGACAGGGGGCAAGTTCACCCCTCCACTTT

size: NA
length: 14
D: TRBD1
J: TRBJ2-7
V: TRBV28
CDR3: CASSSGTAFYEQYF
DNA: TGTGCCAGCAGTTCTGGGACAGCCTTCTACGAGCAGTACTTC

size: NA
length: 13
D: NA
J: TRBJ2-1
V: TRBV28
CDR3: CASSRSGVNEQFF
DNA: TGTGCCAGCAGCAGATCAGGGGTCAATGAGCAGTTCTTC

size: NA
length: 14
D: TRBD2
J: TRBJ2-5
V: TRBV7-9
CDR3: CASSFDGGSETQYF
DNA: TGTGCCAGCAGCTTCGACGGGGGGTCAGAGACCCAGTACTTC

size: NA
length: 13
D: TRBD2
J: TRBJ2-7
V: TRBV27
CDR3: CASRSLAGYEQYF
DNA: TGTGCCAGCAGGAGTCTAGCGGGCTACGAGCAGTACTTC

size: NA
length: 12
D: NA
J: TRBJ2-7
V: TRBV14
CDR3: CASSQPGDEQYF
DNA: TGTGCCAGCAGCCAGCCAGGGGACGAGCAGTACTTC

size: NA
length: 15
D: NA
J: TRBJ2-1
V: TRBV28
CDR3: CASSTRRSSYNEQFF
DNA: TGTGCCAGCAGTACCAGACGGAGCTCCTACAATGAGCAGTTCTTC

size: NA
length: 14
D: NA
J: TRBJ1-2
V: TRBV5-1
CDR3: CASRGWVRIDGYTF
DNA: TGCGCCAGTCGGGGATGGGTTCGCATCGACGGCTACACCTTC

size: NA
length: 14
D: TRBD2
J: TRBJ2-5
V: TRBV5-1
CDR3: CASSPVAGEGTQYF
DNA: TGCGCCAGCAGCCCCGTCGCGGGAGAGGGGACCCAGTACTTC

size: NA
length: 17
D: NA
J: TRBJ2-2
V: TRBV5-1
CDR3: CASSRWGGVRNTGELFF
DNA: TGCGCCAGCAGCCGCTGGGGCGGAGTAAGGAACACCGGGGAGCTGTTTTTT

size: NA
length: 15
D: TRBD1
J: TRBJ2-3
V: TRBV29-1
CDR3: CSVGLQGTLSDTQYF
DNA: TGCAGCGTTGGTTTACAGGGGACATTATCCGATACGCAGTATTTT

size: NA
length: 15
D: NA
J: TRBJ1-4
V: TRBV28
CDR3: CASSLYPGQVEKLFF
DNA: TGTGCCAGCAGTTTATACCCGGGACAAGTTGAAAAACTGTTTTTT

size: NA
length: 16
D: NA
J: TRBJ1-4
V: TRBV5-5
CDR3: CASSPGVEPTNEKLFF
DNA: TGTGCCAGCAGCCCCGGTGTAGAACCAACTAATGAAAAACTGTTTTTT

size: NA
length: 14
D: NA
J: TRBJ1-1
V: TRBV10-3
CDR3: CAISETAVNTEAFF
DNA: TGTGCCATCAGTGAGACAGCCGTGAACACTGAAGCTTTCTTT

size: NA
length: 13
D: NA
J: TRBJ2-5
V: TRBV5-4
CDR3: CASSFRRGETQYF
DNA: TGTGCCAGCAGCTTCCGCAGAGGGGAGACCCAGTACTTC

size: NA
length: 13
D: NA
J: TRBJ2-7
V: TRBV25-1
CDR3: CASTEGAGDEQYF
DNA: TGTGCCAGCACGGAAGGGGCAGGGGACGAGCAGTACTTC

size: NA
length: 15
D: TRBD2
J: TRBJ2-7
V: TRBV19
CDR3: CASRPTSGSSYEQYF
DNA: TGTGCCAGTAGACCGACTAGCGGGAGTTCCTACGAGCAGTACTTC

size: NA
length: 12
D: NA
J: TRBJ2-3
V: TRBV5-4
CDR3: CASSSVLDTQYF
DNA: TGTGCCAGCAGCTCGGTATTGGATACGCAGTATTTT